This T cell receptor (beta chain) was observed in a study of T cells in Graves' hyperthyroidism and ophthalmopathy. This clonotype was seen ten or more times. What was amplified from RNA transcripts were TCR beta CDR3 regions. A set of HTBI primers served as the primers for a first-round RT-PCR of the TCR CDR3. Via MiXCR, TCRdb re-called the multiplex PCR reads, giving one row per CDR3 protein. The table includes around 420,000 distinct CDR3 sequences, 15% to 19% detected once. The CDR3 runs 14 residues. Germline loops: CDR1 SGHAT, CDR2 FQDESV (reference sequence). With V trimmed by 6 bases and J by 3 bases, 6 bases remained unmatched. Patients between 18 and 65 years old had hyperthyroidism, newly diagnosed and lasting under 2 months. Extraction of PBMCs used roughly 9.3 ml of fresh peripheral blood.

This sequence was found in a woman aged 18 to 35 with Graves' hyperthyroidism. The V call is TRBV11-1, the J call TRBJ2-7, with 9 bases fitting TRBD1. Sequencing input: blood. CDR3 loop: CASRRTGVNYEQYF. DNA of the CDR3: TGTGCCAGCAGGCGGACAGGGGTCAACTACGAGCAGTACTTC.